This T cell receptor (beta chain) was recovered during a study of beta chain features in type 1 diabetes. General observations from the study: The study found moderately but significantly shorter TCRB CDR3s in all four CD4+ subsets of Type 1 diabetes patients.

Expressed TCRB transcripts were sequenced, since all the RNA that had been isolated was reverse transcribed. Sequencing was performed with immunoSEQ multiplex PCR; in TCRdb, only in-frame clones are kept and a portion is missing. The sample includes 240,000 or so clones, about 20% of them seen just once. A remark on this clone: The antigen remains unidentified.

CDR1 is LNHDA, CDR2 SQIVND, per germline (reference sequence). With 5 bases clipped from V and 4 bases from J, the junction kept 4 bases outside the gene matches. The CDR3 runs to 13 residues. This TCR was sampled from a woman aged 40-49 years with type 1 diabetes. The V gene is TRBV19, the J gene TRBJ1-1, with 7 positions matching TRBD1. Material for sequencing was naive CD4+ T cells from blood. The chain's CDR3 is CASSPDRFTEAFF. The CDR3 DNA follows: TGTGCCAGTAGTCCGGACAGGTTCACTGAAGCTTTCTTT.